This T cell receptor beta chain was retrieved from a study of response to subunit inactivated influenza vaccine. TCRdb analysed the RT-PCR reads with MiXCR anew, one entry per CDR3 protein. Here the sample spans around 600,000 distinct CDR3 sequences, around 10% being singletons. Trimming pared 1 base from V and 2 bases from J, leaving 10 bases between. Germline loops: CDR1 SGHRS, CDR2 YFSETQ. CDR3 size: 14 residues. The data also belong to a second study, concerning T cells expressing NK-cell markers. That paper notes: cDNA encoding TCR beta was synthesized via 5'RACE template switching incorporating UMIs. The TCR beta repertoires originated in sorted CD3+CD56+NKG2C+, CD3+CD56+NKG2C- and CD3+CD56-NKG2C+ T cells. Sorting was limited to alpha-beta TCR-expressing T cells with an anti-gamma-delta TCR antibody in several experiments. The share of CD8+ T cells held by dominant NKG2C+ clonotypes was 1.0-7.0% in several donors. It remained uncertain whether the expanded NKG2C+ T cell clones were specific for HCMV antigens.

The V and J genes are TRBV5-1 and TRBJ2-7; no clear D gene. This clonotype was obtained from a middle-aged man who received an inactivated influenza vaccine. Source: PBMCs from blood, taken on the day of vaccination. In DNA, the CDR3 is TGCGCCAGCAGCTTGCCCACCGAGACCTACGAGCAGTACTTC. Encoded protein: CASSLPTETYEQYF.